This note documents a single T cell receptor beta chain sequence. Its antigen is as yet unknown. The data belong to a study of T cells in Graves' hyperthyroidism and ophthalmopathy. Study-level background: At initial diagnosis, before any treatment had begun, peripheral blood was obtained.

V was clipped by 2 bases and J by 5 bases, with 16 bases between them. Looked up from germline, CDR1 is SGHRS and CDR2 is YFSETQ. CDR3 length: 15 amino acids. Notes on the study in general: Separating ophthalmopathy from stable hyperthyroidism was achieved by a 13 V-J model.

Reasons for excluding patients were uncontrolled infection, other autoimmune disease, pregnancy or lactation. RNA transcripts served as the template for amplifying TCR beta CDR3 regions. The study used the HTBI primer set for a first-round RT-PCR of the TCR CDR3. One entry per CDR3 protein results from TCRdb running MiXCR on the multiplex PCR reads. This table has about 840,000 distinct CDR3 sequences, around 39% appearing once. The clonotype was recovered from a man aged 18-30 years with Graves' hyperthyroidism. What was sequenced was blood. The chain has TRBV5-1 and TRBJ2-5, with a tentative D call TRBD2 (5 bases). CDR3 bases: TGCGCCAGCAGCTTCGAGGGATTCTTGGGGGAGACCCAGTACTTC. Translation: CASSFEGFLGETQYF.